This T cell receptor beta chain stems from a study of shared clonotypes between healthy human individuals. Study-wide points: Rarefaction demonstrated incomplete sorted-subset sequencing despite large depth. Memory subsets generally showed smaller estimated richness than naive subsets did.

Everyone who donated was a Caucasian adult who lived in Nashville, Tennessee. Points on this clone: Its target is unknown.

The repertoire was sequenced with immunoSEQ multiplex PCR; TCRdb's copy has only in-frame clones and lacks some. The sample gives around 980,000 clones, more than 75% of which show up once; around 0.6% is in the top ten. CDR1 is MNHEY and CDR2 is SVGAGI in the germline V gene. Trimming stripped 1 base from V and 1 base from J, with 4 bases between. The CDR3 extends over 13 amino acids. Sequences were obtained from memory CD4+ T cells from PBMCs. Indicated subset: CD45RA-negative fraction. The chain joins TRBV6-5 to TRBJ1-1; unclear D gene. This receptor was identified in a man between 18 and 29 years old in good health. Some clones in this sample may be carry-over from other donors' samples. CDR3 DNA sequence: TGTGCCAGCAGTTACTGGGAGAACACTGAAGCTTTCTTT. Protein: CASSYWENTEAFF.